A single sample gave rise to the 14 T cell receptor beta chains below, sequenced in a study of blood T cell repertoires in COVID-19. Sequenced by immunoSEQ multiplex PCR; TCRdb stores in-frame clones only, minus some. The top ten hold roughly 3.1% of the sample, which has fewer than 250,000 clones, roughly 84% seen once. The sequenced material came from PBMCs or T cells enriched from blood (not recorded which). These TCRs come from a woman aged 25 to 39 who had been exposed to COVID-19.

The chain couples TRBV7-9 to TRBJ1-1; D might be TRBD1 (5 bases). The germline V gene has CDR1 SEHNR and CDR2 FQNEAQ (reference sequence). Trimming cost V 3 bases and J 1 base, with 9 bases left between them. This CDR3 spans 14 amino acids. The CDR3 spells CASSFTGPNTEAFF. CDR3 sequence (DNA): TGTGCCAGCAGCTTTACAGGACCGAACACTGAAGCTTTCTTT.

This sequence joins TRBV5-1 and TRBJ1-5; the match to TRBD1 covers 10 bases. The germline V gene encodes CDR1 SGHRS and CDR2 YFSETQ. J lost 6 bases, V lost 0 bases, and 6 bases had no gene match. The length of the CDR3 is 16 residues. CDR3 sequence (DNA): TGCGCCAGCAGCTTGGGGGACAGGGGCGGGAGTCAGCCCCAGCATTTT. It translates to CASSLGDRGGSQPQHF.

The V gene is TRBV10-3, the J gene TRBJ1-5, with D hard to call. Germline V lookup: CDR1 ENHRY, CDR2 SYGVKD. CDR3 length: 13 residues. V was pared by 3 bases and J by 9 bases, with 12 bases between. The CDR3: CAISEPQAGPQHF. The CDR3 DNA is TGTGCCATCAGTGAACCCCAGGCCGGGCCCCAGCATTTT.

This clone was seen a few times. CDR3 nucleotide sequence: TGTGCCAGCTCACCACGGACAGGAACCAACACTGAAGCTTTCTTT. It yields the protein CASSPRTGTNTEAFF. The V and J genes are TRBV18 and TRBJ1-1; 7 bases agree with TRBD1. V trimming: 1 base; J trimming: 2 bases; junction bases outside the gene matches: 4. The CDR3 runs 15 residues. Germline V gene sequence: CDR1 KGHSH, CDR2 LQKENI.

This chain connects TRBV6-6 to TRBJ1-1; 7 bases line up with TRBD1. Germline V gene lookup returns CDR1 MNHNY and CDR2 SVGAGI (reference sequence). J lost 7 bases, V lost 5 bases, and 7 bases had no gene match. The CDR3 loop spans 13 amino acids. The CDR3 loop reads CASSLPNRGEAFF. DNA of the CDR3: TGTGCCAGCAGTCTCCCCAACAGGGGTGAAGCTTTCTTT.

The chain is built from TRBV6-5 and TRBJ1-5; possibly TRBD1 for D (5 bases). V was shortened by 4 bases and J by 3 bases, with 16 bases between the two germline ends. CDR3 length: 16 residues. Looked up from germline, CDR1 is MNHEY and CDR2 is SVGAGI. The CDR3 spells CASSSVQGSDNQPQHF. The CDR3 bases are TGTGCCAGCAGTTCTGTCCAGGGATCGGACAATCAGCCCCAGCATTTT.

The rearrangement uses TRBV9 and TRBJ2-7, with TRBD1 matching over 9 bases. The J segment lost 7 bases and the V segment lost 3 bases, leaving 8 bases of the junction unmatched. CDR1 and CDR2 from the germline V gene are SGDLS and YYNGEE. CDR3 length: 14 residues. This chain's CDR3 is CASSDRDRVKEQYF. In DNA form, the CDR3 reads TGTGCCAGCAGCGACCGGGACAGGGTAAAAGAGCAGTACTTC. The full variable domain, with the rest looked up from reference TRBV9 and TRBJ2-7, is DSGVTQTPKHLITATGQRVTLRCSPRSGDLSVYWYQQSLDQGLQFLIQYYNGEERAKGNILERFSAQQFPDLHSELNLSSLELGDSALYFCASSDRDRVKEQYFGPGTRLTVT.

The rearrangement links TRBV4-1 to TRBJ1-5, with 8 bases that match TRBD1. J lost 7 bases, V lost 0 bases, and 2 bases had no gene match. CDR3 length: 14 amino acids. Germline V gene data show CDR1 as MGHRA and CDR2 as YSYEKL. CDR3 in amino acids: CASSQDQGAQPQHF. CDR3 bases: TGCGCCAGCAGCCAAGATCAGGGGGCGCAGCCCCAGCATTTT.

The rearrangement joins TRBV3-1 (or the pseudogene TRBV3-2) to TRBJ2-5; 10 bases map to TRBD2. Germline CDR1 LGHDT, CDR2 YNNKEL (reference sequence). There are 15 residues in the CDR3. V gave up 3 bases and J gave up 5 bases; unmatched junction bases: 6. The CDR3 loop is CASSHASGGWETQYF. For the CDR3, the DNA is TGTGCCAGCAGCCACGCTAGCGGGGGTTGGGAGACCCAGTACTTC.

V is TRBV6-6 and J is TRBJ1-2; 7 positions match TRBD1. The V segment lost 6 bases and the J segment 4 bases; nucleotides outside the gene matches: 5. CDR3 length: 13 amino acids. CDR1 is MNHNY and CDR2 is SVGAGI in the germline V gene (reference sequence). Here the CDR3 reads CASRATGSYGYTF. In nucleotides, the CDR3 is TGTGCCAGCAGAGCGACAGGGAGCTATGGCTACACCTTC.

This sequence joins TRBV10-3 and TRBJ1-1; the D gene is possibly TRBD1 (5 bases). The germline V gene encodes CDR1 ENHRY and CDR2 SYGVKD. The V end lost 0 bases, the J end lost 1 base, and 9 bases lay between the germline ends. This CDR3 is 15 amino acids long. CDR3 amino acids: CAISESLQGNTEAFF. The CDR3 region has the DNA TGTGCCATCAGTGAGTCACTCCAGGGGAACACTGAAGCTTTCTTT.

The rearrangement uses TRBV19 and TRBJ2-1, with D perhaps TRBD2 (5 bases). Trimming removed 6 bases from V and 5 bases from J, with 8 bases in between. The CDR3 spans 12 residues. Germline V gene sequence: CDR1 LNHDA, CDR2 SQIVND (reference sequence). CDR3: CASRGAHNEQFF. The CDR3 DNA follows: TGTGCCAGTAGGGGAGCCCACAATGAGCAGTTCTTC.

This sequence joins TRBV2 and TRBJ2-5; tentatively, D is TRBD2 (6 bases). The germline gives CDR1 SNHLY, CDR2 FYNNEI. This CDR3 contains 15 residues. The ends were cut back, 7 bases at V and 1 base at J, with 16 bases in the middle. The CDR3 sequence is CASILGVGGQETQYF. The DNA of the CDR3 is TGTGCCAGCATCCTCGGGGTGGGGGGCCAAGAGACCCAGTACTTC.

The rearrangement links TRBV14 to TRBJ2-1; the match to TRBD2 covers 7 bases. Looked up from germline, CDR1 is SGHDN and CDR2 is FVKESK. The CDR3 sequence is 17 residues long. Trimming removed 0 bases from V and 5 bases from J; junction bases left unmatched: 10. CDR3 sequence: CASSQDYPGGSDNEQFF. The DNA of the CDR3 is TGTGCCAGCAGCCAAGACTACCCGGGGGGATCGGACAATGAGCAGTTCTTC. Full variable domain (rest looked up from reference TRBV14 and TRBJ2-1): EAGVTQFPSHSVIEKGQTVTLRCDPISGHDNLYWYRRVMGKEIKFLLHFVKESKQDESGMPNNRFLAERTGGTYSTLKVQPAELEDSGVYFCASSQDYPGGSDNEQFFGPGTRLTVL.